The 16 T cell receptor beta chains reported below all come from one sample, sequenced in a study of cytomegalovirus exposure and HLA in healthy donors. Vbeta (60) and Jbeta (13) primers were used in the PCR. The method was immunoSEQ multiplex PCR; TCRdb's version includes in-frame clones alone and lacks a portion of them. The table includes tens of thousands of clones, around 49% detected once. The sequencing sample was made of PBMCs. These receptors were collected from a woman between 35 and 50 years old in good health and CMV-seropositive.

V is TRBV2 and J is TRBJ2-1, with D perhaps matching TRBD2 (5 bases). V lost 6 bases to trimming and J lost 0 bases, with 9 bases between them. The CDR3 consists of 14 residues. Germline V gene sequence: CDR1 SNHLY, CDR2 FYNNEI. CDR3 region: CASSGVSSYNEQFF. For the CDR3, the DNA is TGTGCCAGCAGCGGGGTGTCCTCCTACAATGAGCAGTTCTTC.

This clone was found a few times. V gene TRBV6-6 combines with J gene TRBJ1-5; 7 bases fit TRBD1. V lost 6 bases and J lost 2; bases outside the gene matches: 7. Looked up from germline, CDR1 is MNHNY and CDR2 is SVGAGI (reference sequence). The CDR3 has 15 amino acids. This CDR3 is CASRYRQGGNQPQHF. The CDR3 coding sequence is TGTGCCAGCAGATACCGACAGGGTGGCAATCAGCCCCAGCATTTT.

Turning to this clone: The DNA is left out, because the CDR3 cannot be placed on it with certainty; the CDR3 is given as TCRdb lists it. The gene calls are TRBV5-1 and TRBJ2-7; the D call in the table, TRBD1, was not verified against the DNA. The CDR3 has 15 amino acids, counting both end residues. The germline V gene encodes CDR1 SGHRS and CDR2 YFSETQ. CDR3 in amino acids: CASSLVGQGNAVSDF.

V and J are TRBV6-5 and TRBJ2-2, with no clear D. The CDR3 consists of 15 residues. The V end was cut by 6 bases, the J end by 5 bases, with 16 bases between. Germline-derived CDR1 and CDR2 are MNHEY and SVGAGI. The CDR3 protein is CASRPYNRDTGELFF. CDR3 DNA sequence: TGTGCCAGCAGACCTTACAACAGAGATACCGGGGAGCTGTTTTTT.

By proportion, this clone is medium-sized. This chain connects TRBV6-5 to TRBJ2-7; the D gene is possibly TRBD1 (5 bases). V was trimmed by 4 bases and J by 7 bases, leaving 17 bases between them. From germline, CDR1 is MNHEY and CDR2 SVGAGI. This CDR3 spans 14 amino acids. In nucleotides, the CDR3 is TGTGCCAGCAGTTCACAGGCTTCCGCCTCGGAGCAGTACTTC. Protein sequence: CASSSQASASEQYF.

In its sample, this clone was seen a few times. The rearrangement joins TRBV11-2 to TRBJ2-1; possible D gene TRBD1, 6 bases. V was pared by 1 base and J by 4 bases, with 14 bases between. This CDR3 is 16 amino acids long. Germline CDR1 reads SGHAT; CDR2 reads FQNNGV. CDR3 loop: CASSLGTALTYNEQFF. In DNA, the CDR3 is TGTGCCAGCAGCTTAGGGACAGCACTTACTTACAATGAGCAGTTCTTC.

The chain uses TRBV7-9 and TRBJ1-6, with 9 bases identical to TRBD1. This CDR3 is built from 15 residues. Germline CDR1 reads SEHNR; CDR2 reads FQNEAQ (reference sequence). V dropped 2 bases and J dropped 9; count of bases not matched to a gene: 5. The CDR3 sequence: CASSLLGTGSSPLHF. In DNA, the CDR3 is TGTGCCAGCAGCTTACTAGGGACAGGGTCTTCACCCCTCCACTTT. Filled out from reference TRBV7-9 and TRBJ1-6, the complete variable domain reads DTGVSQNPRHKITKRGQNVTFRCDPISEHNRLYWYRQTLGQGPEFLTYFQNEAQLEKSRLLSDRFSAERPKGSFSTLEIQRTEQGDSAMYLCASSLLGTGSSPLHFGNGTRLTVT.

J is TRBJ2-4 and V is TRBV7-2; weak D call: TRBD1 (6 bases). The CDR3 consists of 17 residues. Germline V lookup: CDR1 SGHTA, CDR2 FQGNSA. V was shortened by 1 base and J by 1 base, with 14 bases between the two germline ends. The CDR3 coding sequence is TGTGCCAGCAGCTTAGGAGATCAGGGGATGGCCAAAAACATTCAGTACTTC. Translated: CASSLGDQGMAKNIQYF.

The chain has TRBV18 and TRBJ1-2; 8 bases are shared with TRBD1. After removal of 5 bases from V and 8 bases from J, the junction contained 13 bases not matched to a gene. Germline CDR1 reads KGHSH; CDR2 reads LQKENI. The CDR3 extends over 15 amino acids. DNA for the CDR3: TGTGCCAGCTCAACAGGGACAGGAGATGTTGGGGGCTACACCTTC. Encoded protein: CASSTGTGDVGGYTF.

The genes are TRBV7-2 and TRBJ1-6; TRBD1 might be the D (6 bases). The CDR3 is made up of 15 amino acids. V was cut by 5 bases and J by 7 bases, with 15 bases left in between. CDR1 is SGHTA, CDR2 FQGNSA, per germline. The CDR3 nucleotides read TGTGCCAGCAGCATGATACAGGGCGTCAATTCACCCCTCCACTTT. Its translation is CASSMIQGVNSPLHF.

V usage is TRBV29-1 and J usage is TRBJ1-2; TRBD1 might be the D (6 bases). The CDR3 covers 12 residues. Per the germline V gene, CDR1 is SQVTM and CDR2 is ANQGSEA. V was pared by 3 bases and J by 5 bases, with 10 bases between. The CDR3 is CSVDGDIYGYTF. The CDR3 DNA is TGCAGCGTTGACGGGGACATTTATGGCTACACCTTC.

The chain employs TRBV4-3 and TRBJ2-3, with 9 bases aligning to TRBD2. The CDR3 spans 16 residues. With V trimmed by 1 base and J by 2 bases, 4 bases remained unmatched. CDR1 is LGHNA, CDR2 YSLEER, per germline. DNA for the CDR3: TGCGCCAGCAGCCAAGGCACTAGCGGGTCCACAGATACGCAGTATTTT. Amino acids: CASSQGTSGSTDTQYF.

Here the CDR3 DNA reads TGTGCCAGCAGTCGGACTCAGAACACTGAAGCTTTCTTT. Protein: CASSRTQNTEAFF. The chain recombines TRBV11-1 with TRBJ1-1; D ambiguous. Trimming left V 6 bases short and J 1 base short, with 9 bases between. CDR3 length equals 13 residues. From germline, CDR1 is SGHAT and CDR2 FQDESV (reference sequence).

The chain uses TRBV2 and TRBJ2-5; D perhaps matches TRBD1 (6 bases). The J call could be wrong; TRBJ2-7 is a better fit for the DNA end. From germline, CDR1 is SNHLY and CDR2 FYNNEI. The CDR3 sequence is 12 residues long. As DNA, the CDR3 is TGTGCCAGCTCCGGGACACCCTACGAGCAGTACTTC. Protein sequence: CASSGTPYEQYF.

The rearrangement links TRBV6-4 to TRBJ2-1; TRBD2 matches at 13 bases. In germline, CDR1 is MRHNA, CDR2 SNTAGT. This CDR3 has 15 amino acids. The trim removed 4 bases at V and 6 bases at J, leaving 3 bases unmatched. The CDR3 region is CASSVTSGGSNEQFF. The DNA of the CDR3 is TGTGCCAGCAGTGTGACTAGCGGGGGGAGCAATGAGCAGTTCTTC.

The CDR3 loop is CASSYARDSVNGYTF. The CDR3 nucleotides are TGTGCCAGCAGTTACGCTCGGGACAGCGTTAATGGCTACACCTTC. The genes are TRBV6-5 and TRBJ1-2; TRBD1 aligns across 7 bases. Germline CDR1 is MNHEY and CDR2 is SVGAGI. V lost 2 bases and J lost 6; bases outside the gene matches: 9. The CDR3 covers 15 residues.